The clone carrying this T cell receptor beta chain was counted once. Its antigen is still unknown. This sample was taken from a study of T cell responses to AZD1222 COVID-19 vaccine. Overall study results and limits: The peak T cell response came first, and repertoires were sampled only after it. At 160-218 and 743-854, vaccine-associated CD4 TCRs were dominant, and they spanned spike. Compared with day 0, the breadth and depth of the Spike-specific TCR repertoire rose significantly after two doses of AZD1222.

TCRdb's table, derived via immunoSEQ multiplex PCR, lists solely in-frame clones and lacks some. Among around 120,000 clones listed, roughly 87% were seen once. The CDR3 totals 13 residues. J lost 3 bases, V lost 5 bases, and 3 bases had no gene match. The source material was peripheral blood, sampled 28 days after the second AZD1222 dose. The clonotype was recovered from an adult who received the AZD1222 COVID-19 vaccine. The chain is built from TRBV12-3 or TRBV12-4 and TRBJ1-1, with 7 bases aligning to TRBD1. The DNA of the CDR3 is TGTGCCAGCAGTCCCGACAGGGACACTGAAGCTTTCTTT. This sequence encodes CASSPDRDTEAFF.